The rows below give T cell receptor beta chains drawn from one sample of a study of regulatory T cells in long-lasting Graves disease. One entry per CDR3 protein, called by TCRdb with MiXCR from the multiplex PCR reads. The sample has roughly 490,000 distinct CDR3 sequences, approximately 23% seen once. The specimen was peripheral blood mononuclear cells (PBMCs), collected when the disease was refractory, from a patient treated with antithyroid drugs. These receptors all stem from a female donor with Graves disease. CDR3s include the opening cysteine and the closing phenylalanine or tryptophan. The D gene is left open where the match is weak. Where a row states a size, it is once, few, many or the class of an expanded clone; other rows omit it.

DNA: TGTGCCAGCAGCTTATCCTCTAGCAGCGGGGAGCTGTTTTTT; CDR3: CASSLSSSSGELFF; D: -; size: many; J: TRBJ2-2; V: TRBV7-2; length: 14
DNA: TGTGCCTGGGCCTCCCAGAACCAAGAGACCCAGTACTTC; CDR3: CAWASQNQETQYF; D: -; size: -; J: TRBJ2-5; V: TRBV30; length: 13
DNA: TGTGCCAGCAGACGGATGGAAGAGACCCAGTACTTC; CDR3: CASRRMEETQYF; D: -; size: many; J: TRBJ2-5; V: TRBV12-3/TRBV12-4; length: 12
DNA: TGTGCCAGCATTGAGGGGGCTCACAATCAGCCCCAGCATTTT; CDR3: CASIEGAHNQPQHF; D: TRBD1; size: many; J: TRBJ1-5; V: TRBV28; length: 14
DNA: TGTGCCAGCAGTTACTTGAGGGCTGAAGCTTTCTTT; CDR3: CASSYLRAEAFF; D: -; size: -; J: TRBJ1-1; V: TRBV6-5; length: 12
DNA: TGCAGCGTTGAAGCGCAGGCAGGGTACGAGCAGTACTTC; CDR3: CSVEAQAGYEQYF; D: -; size: many; J: TRBJ2-7; V: TRBV29-1; length: 13
DNA: TGTGCCAGCAGTTACCAGGCCGTTGCAACTAATGAAAAACTGTTTTTT; CDR3: CASSYQAVATNEKLFF; D: -; size: few; J: TRBJ1-4; V: TRBV6-2/TRBV6-3; length: 16
DNA: TGTGCCTGGACTCCGGGGGCGGTATATGGCTACACCTTC; CDR3: CAWTPGAVYGYTF; D: -; size: few; J: TRBJ1-2; V: TRBV30; length: 13
DNA: TGTGCCTGGGAGCCCTCCGATAGGAGCTATGGCTACACCTTC; CDR3: CAWEPSDRSYGYTF; D: -; size: many; J: TRBJ1-2; V: TRBV30; length: 14
DNA: TGTGCCAGCAGTCGGACTATCCAAGAGACCCAGTACTTC; CDR3: CASSRTIQETQYF; D: -; size: many; J: TRBJ2-5; V: TRBV6-2/TRBV6-3; length: 13
DNA: TGTGCCAGCAGCTTAGATCCCCAGCGGGCCTACGAGCAGTACTTC; CDR3: CASSLDPQRAYEQYF; D: -; size: many; J: TRBJ2-7; V: TRBV7-2; length: 15
DNA: TGCGCCAGCAGCTCCTGGACTAGCGGGAACAGTAAGCAGTTCTTC; CDR3: CASSSWTSGNSKQFF; D: TRBD2; size: -; J: TRBJ2-1; V: TRBV5-1; length: 15
DNA: TGTGCCAGCAGAGCGAGGAGCTCCTACGAGCAGTACTTC; CDR3: CASRARSSYEQYF; D: -; size: many; J: TRBJ2-7; V: TRBV28; length: 13
DNA: TGTGCCAGCAGTGTCCTAGCGGGGGGCTTCAATGAGCAGTTCTTC; CDR3: CASSVLAGGFNEQFF; D: TRBD2; size: many; J: TRBJ2-1; V: TRBV2; length: 15
DNA: TGTGCCAGCAGCTTAGGGACAGGGGCCCCCTACGAGCAGTGCTTC; CDR3: CASSLGTGAPYEQCF; D: TRBD1; size: -; J: TRBJ2-7; V: TRBV11-2; length: 15
DNA: TGTGCCAGCAGCTTATTGCCGGTAGAAAAACTGTTTTTT; CDR3: CASSLLPVEKLFF; D: -; size: many; J: TRBJ1-4; V: TRBV5-5; length: 13
DNA: TGCAGTGTTACGGGATATGGGTACGAGCAGTACTTC; CDR3: CSVTGYGYEQYF; D: -; size: few; J: TRBJ2-7; V: TRBV20-1; length: 12
DNA: TGTGCCAGCAATCCCCTTGGTGACTGGAGCACTGAAGCTTTCTTT; CDR3: CASNPLGDWSTEAFF; D: -; size: many; J: TRBJ1-1; V: TRBV12-3/TRBV12-4; length: 15
DNA: TGTGCCAGCAGCTCGACAGCCTCTAATGAAAAACTGTTTTTT; CDR3: CASSSTASNEKLFF; D: -; size: many; J: TRBJ1-4; V: TRBV7-2; length: 14
DNA: TGTGCCAGCAGTGCTTGGACAGCCAACACTGAAGCTTTCTTT; CDR3: CASSAWTANTEAFF; D: -; size: many; J: TRBJ1-1; V: TRBV25-1; length: 14
DNA: TGTGCCAGCAGCTTGATGGGATTTACCAATCAGCCCCAGCATTTT; CDR3: CASSLMGFTNQPQHF; D: -; size: -; J: TRBJ1-5; V: TRBV7-2; length: 15
DNA: TGTGCCAGCAGTGATGGAGGTCAAGCGGGAGAGGTATACGAGCAGTACTTC; CDR3: CASSDGGQAGEVYEQYF; D: TRBD2; size: many; J: TRBJ2-7; V: TRBV6-1; length: 17
DNA: TGTGCCACCAATCCCACTAGCAATCAGCCCCAGCATTTT; CDR3: CATNPTSNQPQHF; D: -; size: many; J: TRBJ1-5; V: TRBV24-1; length: 13
DNA: TGTGCCAGCAGCTTAACAGGGCTGACCTACGAGCAGTACTTC; CDR3: CASSLTGLTYEQYF; D: -; size: many; J: TRBJ2-7; V: TRBV7-9; length: 14
DNA: TGTGCCACCAGCATATTAAGCGGGAGGGCGGAGCTGTTTTTT; CDR3: CATSILSGRAELFF; D: TRBD2; size: few; J: TRBJ2-2; V: TRBV15; length: 14
DNA: TGTGCCAGCTCTGGGGGAAGTTTTGGAAACACCATATATTTT; CDR3: CASSGGSFGNTIYF; D: -; size: -; J: TRBJ1-3; V: TRBV11-2; length: 14
DNA: TGTGCCAGTACCCAGGAGCGTTGGACTGAAGCTTTCTTT; CDR3: CASTQERWTEAFF; D: -; size: few; J: TRBJ1-1; V: TRBV19; length: 13
DNA: TGTGCCAGCAGTTTGATCACTGAAGCTTTCTTT; CDR3: CASSLITEAFF; D: -; size: many; J: TRBJ1-1; V: TRBV28; length: 11
DNA: TGCAGTGCTAGAGACCCAGGGGATCAGCCCCAGCATTTT; CDR3: CSARDPGDQPQHF; D: -; size: many; J: TRBJ1-5; V: TRBV20-1; length: 13
DNA: TGTGCCAGCAGCGAACCACCGTCGAGGCAGTTCTTC; CDR3: CASSEPPSRQFF; D: -; size: -; J: TRBJ2-1; V: TRBV6-2/TRBV6-3; length: 12
DNA: TGTGCCAGCAGTGATATGAACACCGGGGAGCTGTTTTTT; CDR3: CASSDMNTGELFF; D: -; size: many; J: TRBJ2-2; V: TRBV6-1; length: 13
DNA: TGTGCCAGCAGCTTGATGGACATCGAGCTGTTTTTT; CDR3: CASSLMDIELFF; D: -; size: few; J: TRBJ2-2; V: TRBV5-6; length: 12
DNA: TGTGCCAGCAGCTTTCCTGGGCTGAACACTGAAGCTTTCTTT; CDR3: CASSFPGLNTEAFF; D: -; size: many; J: TRBJ1-1; V: TRBV28; length: 14
DNA: TGCAGTGCTAGAGACCCGGGACTAGCTTTCTACGAGCAGTACTTC; CDR3: CSARDPGLAFYEQYF; D: TRBD2; size: many; J: TRBJ2-7; V: TRBV20-1; length: 15
DNA: TGTGCCAGTAGTGGCAAACGACAGGGCCTAAACTATGGCTACACCTTC; CDR3: CASSGKRQGLNYGYTF; D: TRBD1; size: -; J: TRBJ1-2; V: TRBV19; length: 16
DNA: TGTGCCAGCGGGTACGGGGGGGTCTATGAGACCCAGTACTTC; CDR3: CASGYGGVYETQYF; D: TRBD2; size: few; J: TRBJ2-5; V: TRBV5-6; length: 14
DNA: TGTGCCAGCAGTTATGGTTCGACCGGGGAGCTGTTTTTT; CDR3: CASSYGSTGELFF; D: -; size: many; J: TRBJ2-2; V: TRBV6-5; length: 13
DNA: TGTGCCAGCAGCTTGGGGGCCGTCCAAGAGACCCAGTACTTC; CDR3: CASSLGAVQETQYF; D: -; size: many; J: TRBJ2-5; V: TRBV7-2; length: 14
DNA: TGTGCCACCGACAGGGGCCTCTCTGGGGCCAACGTCCTGACTTTC; CDR3: CATDRGLSGANVLTF; D: TRBD1; size: -; J: TRBJ2-6; V: TRBV15; length: 15
DNA: TGCGCCAGCAGCCCCCGGACAGGGGCCGAGCAGTACTTC; CDR3: CASSPRTGAEQYF; D: TRBD1; size: -; J: TRBJ2-7; V: TRBV5-1; length: 13
DNA: TGTGCCAGCAGTTTTCTGGGACAGGGGGCGGATTCACCCCTCCACTTT; CDR3: CASSFLGQGADSPLHF; D: TRBD1; size: many; J: TRBJ1-6; V: TRBV12-3/TRBV12-4; length: 16
DNA: TGTGCCAGCAATGATGTTCCGGGGGGGGGTGAAAAACTGTTTTTT; CDR3: CASNDVPGGGEKLFF; D: -; size: many; J: TRBJ1-4; V: TRBV2; length: 15
DNA: TGTGCCAGCAGCTTAGGCCGGGCTACTGGAAACACCATATATTTT; CDR3: CASSLGRATGNTIYF; D: -; size: -; J: TRBJ1-3; V: TRBV7-2; length: 15
DNA: TGTGCCAGCAGTTACTCCAGGGGCTATGAGCAGTTCTTC; CDR3: CASSYSRGYEQFF; D: -; size: -; J: TRBJ2-1; V: TRBV6-5; length: 13
DNA: TGTGCTTCGTCAACCGGAAACTCTGGAAACACCATATATTTT; CDR3: CASSTGNSGNTIYF; D: -; size: many; J: TRBJ1-3; V: TRBV2; length: 14
DNA: TGTGCCAGCAGAGCCCTGGGTCTGAACACTGAAGCTTTCTTT; CDR3: CASRALGLNTEAFF; D: -; size: -; J: TRBJ1-1; V: TRBV28; length: 14
DNA: TGTGCCAGCAGTCTCCCCACCGTCTCTGGAAACACCATATATTTT; CDR3: CASSLPTVSGNTIYF; D: -; size: -; J: TRBJ1-3; V: TRBV28; length: 15
DNA: TGTGCCAGCAGTCTTCTCGGCCGTTACGAGCAGTACTTC; CDR3: CASSLLGRYEQYF; D: -; size: many; J: TRBJ2-7; V: TRBV27; length: 13
DNA: TGTGCCAGCAGTTTTCCGGAGGGTATTAACTATGGCTACACCTTC; CDR3: CASSFPEGINYGYTF; D: -; size: many; J: TRBJ1-2; V: TRBV28; length: 15